A single sample is the source of the 28 T cell receptor beta chains below, sequenced in a study of T cells in Graves' hyperthyroidism and ophthalmopathy. Researchers amplified the TCR beta CDR3 regions from RNA transcripts. The HTBI primer set served for first-round RT-PCR of the TCR CDR3. Using its own MiXCR run on the multiplex PCR reads, TCRdb lists one record per CDR3 protein. The top ten hold 12% of the sample, which has hundreds of thousands of distinct CDR3 sequences, about 15% seen once. Sequencing was carried out using blood. These receptors were obtained from a woman aged 45-65 years with Graves' ophthalmopathy.

This clonotype was counted at least ten times. The V and J genes are TRBV6-1 and TRBJ1-5; TRBD1 is a possible D gene (6 bases). Germline V gives CDR1 MNHNS, CDR2 SASEGT. The CDR3 spans 14 residues. V lost 2 bases to trimming and J lost 3 bases, with 8 bases between them. This chain's CDR3 is CASSERGFNQPQHF. CDR3 sequence (DNA): TGTGCCAGCAGTGAAAGGGGGTTCAATCAGCCCCAGCATTTT.

The chain employs TRBV11-3 and TRBJ2-2, with 11 bases identical to TRBD2. V lost 5 bases to trimming and J lost 4 bases; unmatched junction nucleotides: 9. CDR1 is SGHNT and CDR2 is YENEEA in the germline V gene. The CDR3 covers 17 residues. DNA for the CDR3: TGTGCCAGCAGCCAGCTAGCGGGAGGCATCATCACCGGGGAGCTGTTTTTT. Translation: CASSQLAGGIITGELFF.

At least ten counts were recorded for this clonotype. The V call is TRBV2, the J call TRBJ2-1, with 8 bases fitting TRBD1. The CDR3 spans 11 residues. The trim removed 5 bases at V and 14 bases at J, leaving 5 bases unmatched. The germline V gene has CDR1 SNHLY and CDR2 FYNNEI. DNA for the CDR3: TGTGCCAGCAGTTCTGGACAGGGAAAGTTCTTC. Translated, it gives CASSSGQGKFF.

This clonotype was counted a few times. The chain has TRBV10-3 and TRBJ1-4; D not certain. This CDR3 region has 13 residues. Germline values: CDR1 ENHRY, CDR2 SYGVKD. With 4 bases removed from V and 7 bases from J, the gap between germline ends came to 10 bases. In DNA, the CDR3 is TGTGCCATCAGTGGGGCAGTTGGTGAAAAACTGTTTTTT. Residues: CAISGAVGEKLFF.

This clonotype showed up just a few times. The rearrangement links TRBV20-1 to TRBJ2-3, with D unclear. Germline-derived CDR1 and CDR2 are DFQATT and SNEGSKA (reference sequence). The V end was cut by 4 bases, the J end by 3 bases, with 8 bases between. The CDR3 runs to 12 residues. In DNA form, the CDR3 reads TGCAGTGCTACAGGATTAACAGATACGCAGTATTTT. Its translation is CSATGLTDTQYF.

This clonotype was seen more than once but under ten times. CDR3 bases: TGTGCCAGCAGTTGGACCTTGAGGCGGGAGCAGTACTTC. It translates to CASSWTLRREQYF. The J gene is TRBJ2-7, the V gene TRBV6-2 or TRBV6-3; unclear D gene. The germline V and J ends were trimmed by 4 bases and 7 bases, with 14 bases remaining between them. The germline gives CDR1 MNHEY, CDR2 SVGEGT. The CDR3 contains 13 residues.

Ten or more counts support this clonotype. V usage is TRBV6-2 or TRBV6-3 and J usage is TRBJ2-5; the D is unclear. The V end lost 7 bases, the J end lost 1 base, and 16 bases lay between the germline ends. In germline, CDR1 is MNHEY, CDR2 SVGEGT. There are 15 residues in the CDR3. The CDR3 DNA reads TGTGCCAGCACGGCCTCGCGCAGGTCCCAAGAGACCCAGTACTTC. This translates into CASTASRRSQETQYF.

The sample holds a few counts of this clonotype. This rearrangement joins TRBV6-2 or TRBV6-3 to TRBJ1-5, with D tentatively TRBD1 (6 bases). Trimming left V 2 bases short and J 2 bases short, with 7 bases between. Germline loops: CDR1 MNHEY, CDR2 SVGEGT. This CDR3 has 14 residues. The CDR3 region has the DNA TGTGCCAGCAGTTACGGGGGCCGCAATCAGCCCCAGCATTTT. It specifies CASSYGGRNQPQHF.

This clonotype has more than one count but fewer than ten. The V and J genes are TRBV7-8 and TRBJ1-5, with 7 bases that match TRBD1. The junction had 8 bases not matched to a gene; V was cut back by 2 bases and J by 4 bases. The CDR3 is 16 residues long. CDR1 is SGHVS, CDR2 FQNEAQ, per germline. CDR3 region: CASSLTPPGGNQPQHF. The CDR3 DNA follows: TGTGCCAGCAGCTTAACACCCCCAGGGGGTAATCAGCCCCAGCATTTT.

This clonotype was detected ten times or more. The V gene is TRBV7-9, the J gene TRBJ2-7; D is perhaps TRBD1 or TRBD2 (6 bases each). The V end was cut by 5 bases, the J end by 7 bases, with 27 bases between. Germline V gives CDR1 SEHNR, CDR2 FQNEAQ (reference sequence). This CDR3 comprises 17 residues. The DNA of the CDR3 is TGTGCCAGCAGCCCGTCAGGGGTAGCGGCGGATCTGGGGGAGCAGTACTTC. Its protein is CASSPSGVAADLGEQYF.

About this clonotype: A much bigger clone sits one base away, suggesting this may be a read error. CDR3 coding DNA: TGCAGTGCTAGGGCTAGCGTATACAATGAGCAGTTCTTC. This codes for CSARASVYNEQFF. The chain is built from TRBV20-1 and TRBJ2-1; a weak D match, TRBD2 (6 bases). The germline V and J ends were trimmed by 3 bases and 4 bases, with 10 bases remaining between them. This CDR3 has 13 amino acids. In germline, CDR1 is DFQATT, CDR2 SNEGSKA (reference sequence).

This chain uses TRBV18 with TRBJ1-6; TRBD1 agrees at 7 bases. Germline CDR1 reads KGHSH; CDR2 reads LQKENI. V lost 1 base, J lost 5 bases, and 8 bases stayed unmatched. The CDR3 length is 17 residues. This CDR3 reads CASSPRPGTEDNSPLHF. The CDR3 DNA is TGTGCCAGCTCACCACGGCCGGGGACAGAGGATAATTCACCCCTCCACTTT.

This clonotype was seen at least ten times. The rearrangement joins TRBV10-3 to TRBJ1-1; no clear D. CDR3 length: 14 amino acids. Looked up from germline, CDR1 is ENHRY and CDR2 is SYGVKD. Trimming left V 2 bases short and J 0 bases short, with 7 bases between. Written as DNA, the CDR3 is TGTGCCATCAGTGAGGAGCAGATGAACACTGAAGCTTTCTTT. Its translation: CAISEEQMNTEAFF.

This clonotype was seen at least ten times. This rearrangement joins TRBV28 to TRBJ1-1; possibly TRBD1 for D (6 bases). This CDR3 is 13 amino acids long. CDR1 MDHEN and CDR2 SYDVKM come from the germline V gene. V lost 2 bases to trimming and J lost 4 bases, with 8 bases between them. This CDR3 is CASSLRGVTEAFF. CDR3 sequence (DNA): TGTGCCAGCAGTTTAAGGGGGGTCACTGAAGCTTTCTTT.

With regard to this clonotype: A read error may explain this, as a much larger clone is one base away. The V gene is TRBV5-1, the J gene TRBJ2-1; the match to TRBD2 covers 8 bases. The trim removed 4 bases at V and 4 bases at J, leaving 4 bases unmatched. The germline CDR1 and CDR2 sequences are SGHRS and YFSETQ. The CDR3 contains 14 residues. This CDR3 reads CASSMREDYNEQFF. The CDR3 nucleotides are TGCGCCAGCAGCATGCGGGAGGATTACAATGAGCAGTTCTTC.

This clonotype came up a few times. The chain has TRBV14 and TRBJ2-5, with unresolved D. Germline CDR1 and CDR2: SGHDN and FVKESK. The V gene lost 1 base and the J gene lost 4 bases, with 16 bases spanning the gap. The CDR3 runs to 16 residues. Here the CDR3 DNA reads TGTGCCAGCAGCCAAGGCCCAGGACGGTCGATAGAGACCCAGTACTTC. This encodes CASSQGPGRSIETQYF.

This clonotype was picked up many times. V and J are TRBV3-1 and TRBJ2-7; D is unclear. Germline V gene lookup returns CDR1 LGHDT and CDR2 YNNKEL (reference sequence). The CDR3 has 13 residues. V lost 2 bases and J lost 0, with 5 bases in between. The CDR3 region is CASSQLFSYEQYF. The CDR3 coding sequence is TGTGCCAGCAGCCAACTATTCTCCTACGAGCAGTACTTC.

This clonotype was found many times. The chain is built from TRBV5-1 and TRBJ2-1; D possibly matches TRBD1 or TRBD2 (5 bases each). The CDR3 extends over 15 amino acids. Between the trimmed V and J ends, which lost 4 bases and 2 bases, there was a span of 13 bases. Germline CDR1 reads SGHRS; CDR2 reads YFSETQ. The DNA of the CDR3 is TGCGCCAGCAGCCTCCGGGACGGAGCCTACAATGAGCAGTTCTTC. It specifies CASSLRDGAYNEQFF.

This clonotype was counted at least ten times. V is TRBV7-9 and J is TRBJ2-5, with a tentative D call TRBD1 (6 bases). The length of the CDR3 is 15 residues. CDR1 SEHNR and CDR2 FQNEAQ come from the germline V gene (reference sequence). The V end lost 1 base, the J end lost 2 bases, and 11 bases lay between the germline ends. The CDR3 here is CASSLDRAPQETQYF. As DNA, the CDR3 is TGTGCCAGCAGCTTAGACAGGGCCCCTCAAGAGACCCAGTACTTC.

The J gene is TRBJ2-1, the V gene TRBV5-1; 14 positions agree with TRBD2. The V gene end was trimmed by 2 bases and the J gene end by 9 bases; junction bases not matched to a gene: 4. The germline gives CDR1 SGHRS, CDR2 YFSETQ. This CDR3 region has 15 residues. DNA for the CDR3: TGCGCCAGCAGCTTAGCGGGACTAGCGGGAGCTGAGCAGTTCTTC. It encodes CASSLAGLAGAEQFF.

The chain links TRBV6-1 to TRBJ1-5; tentative D call: TRBD1 (5 bases). The CDR3 extends over 15 amino acids. Deletions cut 2 bases from V and 4 bases from J, with 12 bases between. The germline V gene has CDR1 MNHNS and CDR2 SASEGT. CDR3 in amino acids: CASSETRGRNQPQHF. CDR3 coding DNA: TGTGCCAGCAGTGAAACGAGGGGCCGGAATCAGCCCCAGCATTTT.

This clonotype has ten or more counts. The V call is TRBV3-1, the J call TRBJ2-7; TRBD2 matches 13 bases. There are 15 residues in the CDR3. V was pared by 5 bases and J by 4 bases, with 5 bases of the junction left unmatched. CDR1 is LGHDT and CDR2 is YNNKEL in the germline V gene (reference sequence). The CDR3 coding sequence is TGTGCCAGCAGCACGGGACTAGCGGGATCTTACGAGCAGTACTTC. Translating gives CASSTGLAGSYEQYF.

The table lists this clonotype with a few counts. The rearrangement uses TRBV9 and TRBJ2-1; 7 bases agree with TRBD2. V gave up 1 base and J gave up 2 bases; unmatched junction bases: 9. From germline, CDR1 is SGDLS and CDR2 YYNGEE. This CDR3 is 17 amino acids long. The CDR3 sequence is CASSVRPSGGPYNEQFF. The CDR3 DNA sequence: TGTGCCAGCAGCGTAAGGCCTAGCGGTGGCCCCTACAATGAGCAGTTCTTC.

This clonotype occurred a few times. The chain combines TRBV4-3 with TRBJ1-3; D remains unclear. Per germline, CDR1 LGHNA and CDR2 YSLEER. V was pared by 2 bases and J by 0 bases, with 5 bases between. The CDR3 contains 14 residues. The CDR3 loop is CASSQWDSGNTIYF. The CDR3, as DNA: TGCGCCAGCAGCCAATGGGACTCTGGAAACACCATATATTTT.

This clonotype was counted between two and nine times. The genes are TRBV29-1 and TRBJ2-1; TRBD2 might be the D (5 bases). V was cut by 3 bases and J by 5 bases, with 8 bases left in between. The germline CDR1 and CDR2 sequences are SQVTM and ANQGSEA. CDR3 length equals 12 residues. The CDR3 DNA reads TGCAGCGTTGAGGGAGCTAACAATGAGCAGTTCTTC. Encoded protein: CSVEGANNEQFF.

This clonotype has a count of ten or more. The chain couples TRBV5-1 to TRBJ2-7, with no clear D. V lost 0 bases and J lost 1, with 11 bases in between. The CDR3 has 15 amino acids. Looked up from germline, CDR1 is SGHRS and CDR2 is YFSETQ. CDR3 sequence (DNA): TGCGCCAGCAGCTTGGTCGGTAGACCTTCCTACGAGCAGTACTTC. It translates to CASSLVGRPSYEQYF.

About this clonotype itself: It may be a read error: a sequence one base away is much more abundant. The rearrangement uses TRBV6-9 and TRBJ2-7, with 10 nucleotides matching TRBD2. The germline V gene encodes CDR1 MNHGY and CDR2 SVAAGI. Trimming took 4 bases from V and 4 from J; bases not matched to a gene: 10. This CDR3 region has 16 residues. In DNA, the CDR3 is TGTGCCAGCAGTTGCTCCCGGCTAGCGGGAGATTACGAGCAGTACTTC. Amino acids: CASSCSRLAGDYEQYF.

About this clonotype itself: The junction departs from germline at one end; a sequencing error may be responsible. The rearrangement uses TRBV24-1 and TRBJ2-7, with TRBD1 identical over 7 bases. CDR3 size: 13 residues. Looked up from germline, CDR1 is KGHDR and CDR2 is SFDVKD. The CDR3 here is CATSDGTAYEQHF. CDR3 coding DNA: TGTGCCACCAGCGACGGGACAGCCTACGAGCAGCACTTC.